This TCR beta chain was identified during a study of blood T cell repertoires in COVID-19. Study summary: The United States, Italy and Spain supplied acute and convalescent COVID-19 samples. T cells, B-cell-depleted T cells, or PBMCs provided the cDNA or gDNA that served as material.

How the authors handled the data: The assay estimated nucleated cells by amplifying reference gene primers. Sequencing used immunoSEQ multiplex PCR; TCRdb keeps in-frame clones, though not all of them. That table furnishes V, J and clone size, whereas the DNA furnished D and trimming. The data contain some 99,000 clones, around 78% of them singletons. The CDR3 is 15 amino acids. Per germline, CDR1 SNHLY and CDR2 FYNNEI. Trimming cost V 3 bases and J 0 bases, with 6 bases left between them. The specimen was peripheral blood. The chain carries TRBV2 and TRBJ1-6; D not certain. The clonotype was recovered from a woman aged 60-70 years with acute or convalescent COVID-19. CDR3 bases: TGTGCCAGCAGTGACAGAAGCTCCTATAATTCACCCCTCCACTTT. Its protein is CASSDRSSYNSPLHF.